The following is a T cell receptor beta chain sequence with its context. This sample is drawn from a study of cytomegalovirus exposure and HLA in healthy donors. The CDR3 is 12 amino acids. V gave up 9 bases and J gave up 4 bases; unmatched junction bases: 5. The V gene's germline CDR1 is MNHEY and CDR2 SMNVEV (reference sequence). Profiled with immunoSEQ multiplex PCR; TCRdb holds only in-frame clones, not every one. Of roughly 62,000 clones detected, roughly nine tenths appear once; the ten largest clones hold around 2.2%. This chain uses TRBV27 with TRBJ2-7, with TRBD2 matching 8 bases. The sample comprised PBMCs. This TCR came from a woman aged 25 to 39 in good health and CMV-seronegative. The CDR3 region has the DNA TGTGCCAGTACGAGCGGGAGATACGAGCAGTACTTC. It translates to CASTSGRYEQYF.